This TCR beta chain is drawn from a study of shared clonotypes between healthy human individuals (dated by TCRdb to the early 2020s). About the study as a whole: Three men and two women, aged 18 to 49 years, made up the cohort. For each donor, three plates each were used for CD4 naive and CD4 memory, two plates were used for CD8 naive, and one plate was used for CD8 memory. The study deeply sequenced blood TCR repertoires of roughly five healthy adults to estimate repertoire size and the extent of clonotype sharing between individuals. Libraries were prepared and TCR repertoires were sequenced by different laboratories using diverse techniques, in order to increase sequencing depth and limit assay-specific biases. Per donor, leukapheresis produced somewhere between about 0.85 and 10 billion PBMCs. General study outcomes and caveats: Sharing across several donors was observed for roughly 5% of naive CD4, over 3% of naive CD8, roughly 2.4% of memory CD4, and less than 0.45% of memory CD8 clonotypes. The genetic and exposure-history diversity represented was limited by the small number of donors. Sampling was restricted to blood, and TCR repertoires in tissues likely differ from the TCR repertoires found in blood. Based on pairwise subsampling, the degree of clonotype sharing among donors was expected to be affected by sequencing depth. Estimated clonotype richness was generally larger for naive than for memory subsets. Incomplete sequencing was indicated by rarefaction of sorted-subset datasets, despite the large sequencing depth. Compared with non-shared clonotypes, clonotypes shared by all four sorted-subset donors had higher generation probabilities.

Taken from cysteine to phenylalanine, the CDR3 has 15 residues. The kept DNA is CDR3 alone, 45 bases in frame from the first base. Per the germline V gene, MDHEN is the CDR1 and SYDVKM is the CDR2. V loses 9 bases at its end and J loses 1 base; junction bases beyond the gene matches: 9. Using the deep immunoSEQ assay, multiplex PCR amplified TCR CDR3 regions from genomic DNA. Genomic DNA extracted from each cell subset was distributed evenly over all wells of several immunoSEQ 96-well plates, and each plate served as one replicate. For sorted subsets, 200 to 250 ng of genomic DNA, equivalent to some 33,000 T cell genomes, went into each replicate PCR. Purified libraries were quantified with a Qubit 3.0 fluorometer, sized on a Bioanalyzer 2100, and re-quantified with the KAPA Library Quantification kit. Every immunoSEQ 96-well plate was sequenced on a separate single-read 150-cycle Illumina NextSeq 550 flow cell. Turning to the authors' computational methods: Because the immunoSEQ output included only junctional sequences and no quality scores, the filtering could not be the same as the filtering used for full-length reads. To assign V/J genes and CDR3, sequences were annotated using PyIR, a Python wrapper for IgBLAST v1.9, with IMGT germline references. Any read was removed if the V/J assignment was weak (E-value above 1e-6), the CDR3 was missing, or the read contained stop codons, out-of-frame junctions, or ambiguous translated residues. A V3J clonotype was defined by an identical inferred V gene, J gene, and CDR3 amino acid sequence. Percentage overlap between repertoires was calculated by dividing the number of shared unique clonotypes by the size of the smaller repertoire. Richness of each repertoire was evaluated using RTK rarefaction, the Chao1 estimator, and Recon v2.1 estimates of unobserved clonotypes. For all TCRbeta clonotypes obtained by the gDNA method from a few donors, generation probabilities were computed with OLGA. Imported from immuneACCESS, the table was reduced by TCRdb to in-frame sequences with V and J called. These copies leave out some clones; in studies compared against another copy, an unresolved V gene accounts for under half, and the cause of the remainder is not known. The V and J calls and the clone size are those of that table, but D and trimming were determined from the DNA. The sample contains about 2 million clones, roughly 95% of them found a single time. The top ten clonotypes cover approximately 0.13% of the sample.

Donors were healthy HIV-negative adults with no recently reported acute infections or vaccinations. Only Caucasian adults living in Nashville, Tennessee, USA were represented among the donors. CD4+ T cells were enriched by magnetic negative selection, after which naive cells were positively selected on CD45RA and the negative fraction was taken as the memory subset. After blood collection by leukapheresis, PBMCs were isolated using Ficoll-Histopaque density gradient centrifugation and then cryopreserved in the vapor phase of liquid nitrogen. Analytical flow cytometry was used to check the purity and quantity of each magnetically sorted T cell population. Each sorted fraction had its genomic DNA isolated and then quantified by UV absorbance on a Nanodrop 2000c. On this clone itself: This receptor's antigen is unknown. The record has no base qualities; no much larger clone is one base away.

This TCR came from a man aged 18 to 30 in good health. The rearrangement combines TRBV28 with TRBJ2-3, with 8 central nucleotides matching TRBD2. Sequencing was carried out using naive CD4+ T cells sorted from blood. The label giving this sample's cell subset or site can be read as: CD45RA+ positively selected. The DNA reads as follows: TGTGCCAGTTGTGAATCCGGGGGGGGCACAGATACGCAGTATTTT. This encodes CASCESGGGTDTQYF.